Detailed here is one T cell receptor (beta chain). The data were obtained in a study of blood T cell repertoires in COVID-19. Germline V CDR1 and CDR2: MGHRA, YSYEKL. This CDR3 contains 14 residues. V was shortened by 0 bases and J by 5 bases, with 10 bases between the two germline ends. This table comes from immunoSEQ multiplex PCR, and its TCRdb copy is limited to in-frame clones, with some not included. The sample comprises about 220,000 clones, approximately 81% of which are singletons, and approximately 20% rests with the top ten. This sequence was found in a man aged 25 to 40 with active or convalescent COVID-19. The chain uses TRBV4-1 and TRBJ2-5; tentative D call: TRBD2 (6 bases). The sample taken for sequencing was peripheral blood. CDR3 nucleotides: TGCGCCAGCAGCCAAGAGGAGGGTAGGGAGACCCAGTACTTC. Encoded protein: CASSQEEGRETQYF.